The source of this T cell receptor beta chain is a study of T cell responses to AZD1222 COVID-19 vaccine. Study-level results: Reports indicate that nearly half of spike-specific TCRs are directed at unmutated variant regions.

Measured with immunoSEQ multiplex PCR; TCRdb has only the in-frame clones, and not every one. The data show roughly 160,000 clones, with 90% seen just once and roughly 1.6% held by the top ten. In regard to this clone: Antigen: not known.

Germline V gene sequence: CDR1 SGHDT, CDR2 YYEEEE. The CDR3 contains 16 residues. V lost 4 bases, J lost 0 bases, and 14 bases lay in between. The J gene is TRBJ1-5, the V gene TRBV5-6; D might be TRBD1 (5 bases). The source is an adult in good health. Here the sequenced sample was peripheral blood, taken on day 0 of AZD1222 vaccination. The CDR3 loop is CASSQGHLISNQPQHF. The CDR3 DNA reads TGTGCCAGCAGCCAAGGACACTTGATTAGCAATCAGCCCCAGCATTTT.